The rows below give T cell receptor beta chains drawn from one sample of a study of CD8+ T cells in alopecia areata. Repertoires were generated with immunoSEQ multiplex PCR, while TCRdb's copy carries only in-frame clones and drops some. The sample includes about 140,000 clones, around 83% of them seen just once. The sequencing used CD8+ T cells sorted from blood, collected at week 4, from a patient treated with tofacitinib. These receptor sequences come from a human donor with alopecia areata. Each CDR3 is given with its conserved first and last residue. The D gene is left open where the match is weak. Clone size, where shown, is once, few, many, or a class for clones that have expanded.

V gene	clone size	D gene	J gene	CDR3 DNA	CDR3 protein
TRBV29-1	-	-	TRBJ1-1	TGCAGCGTTGAAACCGGTACAACTGAAGCTTTCTTT	CSVETGTTEAFF
TRBV28	-	TRBD1	TRBJ2-7	TGTGCCAGCAGTTTCGGACAGGGGGTCTACGAGCAGTACTTC	CASSFGQGVYEQYF
TRBV7-9	once	-	TRBJ2-5	TGTGCCAGCAGCCCAAAAGAGACCCAGTACTTC	CASSPKETQYF
TRBV4-1	-	-	TRBJ2-1	TGCGCCAGCAGCCAAGAAGGTATGAACAATGAGCAGTTCTTC	CASSQEGMNNEQFF
TRBV7-9	-	TRBD1	TRBJ1-1	TGTGCCAGCAGCCCGACAGGGGGTAGGGACACTGAAGCTTTCTTT	CASSPTGGRDTEAFF
TRBV7-9	-	-	TRBJ2-5	TGTGCCAGCAGCTTATTTCCTCGGACTCAAGAGACCCAGTACTTC	CASSLFPRTQETQYF
TRBV7-9	-	-	TRBJ1-1	TGTGCCAGCAGCTTAGCGGGCAGGAGGAACACTGAAGCTTTCTTT	CASSLAGRRNTEAFF
TRBV5-6	-	-	TRBJ1-4	TGTGCCAGCAGCCCGACGCCGGGGGCGCGTGAAAAACTGTTTTTT	CASSPTPGAREKLFF
TRBV21-1	-	-	TRBJ2-7	TGTGCCAGCAGCGAAAAGGGCGGGGGTCGAACCTACGAGCAGTACTTC	CASSEKGGGRTYEQYF
TRBV29-1	-	-	TRBJ2-7	TGCAGCGTTGAAAGGGACTACGAGCAGTACTTC	CSVERDYEQYF
TRBV29-1	-	TRBD2	TRBJ2-1	TGCAGCGTTGGTCCTAGCGGGTTTTTCAATGAGCAGTTCTTC	CSVGPSGFFNEQFF
TRBV30	-	-	TRBJ1-1	TGTGCCTTAAATGACCCTGAAGCTTTCTTT	CALNDPEAFF
TRBV9	-	-	TRBJ1-4	TGTGCCAGCAGCGTAGTGGACGGTGCAACTAATGAAAAACTGTTTTTT	CASSVVDGATNEKLFF
TRBV4-2	-	-	TRBJ2-1	TGTGCCAGCAGCCAAGAAATGGGATCCGTCAATTACAATGAGCAGTTCTTC	CASSQEMGSVNYNEQFF
TRBV2	-	TRBD2	TRBJ2-3	TGTGCCAGCAGTGATATGGCTAGCGGGAGCACAGATACGCAGTATTTT	CASSDMASGSTDTQYF
TRBV5-6	once	-	TRBJ2-1	TGTGCCAGCTACGCGGGATTGGAGCAGTTCTTC	CASYAGLEQFF
TRBV29-1	-	-	TRBJ2-4	TGCAGCGTTTATTGGGGATATCCCAAAAACATTCAGTACTTC	CSVYWGYPKNIQYF
TRBV30	-	-	TRBJ2-4	TGTGCCTGGAGTGTAGAGAAAAACATTCAGTACTTC	CAWSVEKNIQYF
TRBV30	-	-	TRBJ1-5	TGTGCCTGGAGTTGGGGGGGCAATCAGCCCCAGCATTTT	CAWSWGGNQPQHF
TRBV4-1	-	-	TRBJ2-3	TGCGCCAGCAGCCCAGATTCCTATGAGGAGTTGGGTACAGATACGCAGTATTTT	CASSPDSYEELGTDTQYF
TRBV6-6	-	-	TRBJ1-5	TGTGCCAGCAGTTCCGGGTCGTGGGCCCAGCATTTT	CASSSGSWAQHF
TRBV15	once	TRBD1	TRBJ2-6	TGTGCCACCAGCAGTACGACTACGACAGGGGCAAGCTCTGGGGCCAACGTCCTGACTTTC	CATSSTTTTGASSGANVLTF
TRBV19	-	-	TRBJ1-1	TGTGCCAGTAGTATTCACGAGGTGAACACTGAAGCTTTCTTT	CASSIHEVNTEAFF
TRBV27	few	-	TRBJ1-2	TGTGCCAGCAGTTTAGGGGGCAACTATGGCTACACCTTC	CASSLGGNYGYTF
TRBV7-9	-	-	TRBJ2-7	TGTGCCAGCAGCTTAGCGTTCTACGAGCAGTACTTC	CASSLAFYEQYF
TRBV29-1	-	-	TRBJ2-1	TGCAGCGTTGAAGTTCCCTCCTACAATGAGCAGTTCTTC	CSVEVPSYNEQFF
TRBV5-1	few	-	TRBJ2-7	TGCGCCAGCAGCAACGGACAGGGAGGGTACGAGCAGTACTTC	CASSNGQGGYEQYF
TRBV6-6	-	TRBD1	TRBJ1-1	TGTGCCAGCAGTGGGACAGAGGCGAACACTGAAGCTTTCTTT	CASSGTEANTEAFF
TRBV29-1	-	TRBD1	TRBJ2-2	TGCAGCGTTGAGGTAACAGGGGGTCGCACCGGGGAGCTGTTTTTT	CSVEVTGGRTGELFF